These 4 T cell receptor beta chains were sequenced from one sample in a study of T cells and copy number aberrations in small-cell lung cancer. Method: immunoSEQ multiplex PCR; TCRdb's copy keeps in-frame clones and lacks some. The table has over a thousand clones, approximately 83% seen once. The sequencing sample was made of tumor tissue. These receptors came from a woman between 50 and 59 years old with small cell lung cancer.

The chain is built from TRBV30 and TRBJ2-5; the D gene could be TRBD1 or TRBD2 (5 bases each). This CDR3 has 13 residues. Germline V CDR1 and CDR2: GTSNPN, SVGIG (reference sequence). V was clipped by 7 bases and J by 4 bases, with 16 bases between them. This CDR3 is CAFDRGIGETQYF. The CDR3 region has the DNA TGTGCCTTTGACAGAGGGATCGGAGAGACCCAGTACTTC.

This clone was observed a single time. This chain connects TRBV30 to TRBJ2-2; D may be TRBD1 (6 bases). This CDR3 region has 13 residues. The V end was cut by 0 bases, the J end by 6 bases, with 8 bases between. Looked up from germline, CDR1 is GTSNPN and CDR2 is SVGIG (reference sequence). The CDR3 here is CAWSVPGAGELFF. The CDR3 region has the DNA TGTGCCTGGAGTGTACCAGGGGCCGGGGAGCTGTTTTTT.

This sequence joins TRBV19 and TRBJ1-2, with D uncertain. The CDR3 loop spans 12 amino acids. Trimming removed 6 bases from V and 5 bases from J, with 10 bases in between. Germline CDR1 is LNHDA and CDR2 is SQIVND (reference sequence). The CDR3 is CASRTNSYGYTF. DNA of the CDR3: TGTGCCAGTAGGACTAATTCGTATGGCTACACCTTC.

This chain joins TRBV20-1 and TRBJ1-1; D call uncertain. Germline V gene sequence: CDR1 DFQATT, CDR2 SNEGSKA (reference sequence). The CDR3 spans 11 residues. Trimming stripped 3 bases from V and 5 bases from J, with 7 bases between. CDR3 sequence: CSASRETEAFF. As DNA, the CDR3 is TGCAGTGCTAGCAGAGAAACTGAAGCTTTCTTT.